One TCR beta chain is described in this entry. Its antigen is still unknown. PBMCs were derived from under 13 ml fresh peripheral blood. This record comes from a study of T cells in Graves' hyperthyroidism and ophthalmopathy. General observations from the study: Most thyroid clonotypes expanded above 0.001 appeared in blood too. Ophthalmopathy, as predicted by the model, came a median 6.5 months after the prediction.

Regions amplified from RNA transcripts were the TCR beta CDR3 regions. During a first-round RT-PCR of the TCR CDR3, the HTBI primer set was used. TCRdb called the multiplex PCR reads again in MiXCR, with one record for every CDR3 protein. Here the sample spans roughly 630,000 distinct CDR3 sequences, 15% to 19% being singletons. The receptor comes from a woman in her thirties with Graves' hyperthyroidism. Material for sequencing was blood.

The CDR3 loop is CASQTGLRTEAFF. CDR3 DNA: TGTGCCAGCCAGACGGGATTGAGGACTGAAGCTTTCTTT. The J gene is TRBJ1-1, the V gene TRBV6-1, with D hard to call. Deletions cut 8 bases from V and 5 bases from J, with 15 bases between. Germline V gene data show CDR1 as MNHNS and CDR2 as SASEGT. CDR3 size: 13 residues.